Listed here is a single TCR beta chain. For TCRbeta, the library was prepared with unique molecular identifiers. TCRdb fed the PCR reads into MiXCR, producing one record per CDR3 protein. There are around 200,000 distinct CDR3 sequences in the sample; roughly 6.8% occur only once, and 3% lies in the top ten. Per the germline V gene, CDR1 is SGHAT and CDR2 is FQDESV (reference sequence). The CDR3 extends over 18 amino acids. V lost 5 bases, J lost 0 bases, and 17 bases lay in between. These data come from a study of T-cell reconstitution after alpha-beta-depleted transplantation in children. This chain connects TRBV11-1 to TRBJ2-6; D remains unclear. This specimen was PBMCs from the stem cell graft donor, taken from the stem cell graft. The clonotype was recovered from a human donor who donated a stem cell graft to a child with Wiskott-Aldrich syndrome. CDR3: CASSVPFRASSGANVLTF. DNA of the CDR3: TGTGCCAGCAGCGTTCCCTTTCGGGCTAGCTCTGGGGCCAACGTCCTGACTTTC.